Below are 4 T cell receptor beta chains sequenced from a single sample in a study of T cell clones after liver transplantation (dated by TCRdb to the late 2010s). Library prep was done by the immunoSEQ multiplex PCR assay. TCRdb re-hosts the immuneACCESS table, in-frame sequences only. Its copies lack some clones; in the studies checked, an unresolved V gene accounts for under half of them, and the cause for the rest is not known. A total of roughly 4,600 clones appear in this sample, 25% to 30% of them only once. The ten top clones hold 12% to 15% of the sample. No antigen has been identified for these receptors. Alloreactive TCRbeta sequences were defined by sequencing the proliferating CFSE-low cells from the MLR. Sequencing was carried out using CD4+ T cells from cultured PBMCs. Receptors were obtained from a human patient who received a liver transplant. Following transplantation, part of the T cell population may be supplied by the graft donor rather than the patient.

This clone was seen a few times. This CDR3 reads CASSFRTRGTYEQYF. The CDR3 DNA reads as TGTGCCAGCAGCTTTCGGACGCGAGGGACCTACGAGCAGTACTTC. The rearrangement joins TRBV5-4 to TRBJ2-7; possible D gene TRBD2, 5 bases. CDR1 SGHNT and CDR2 YYREEE come from the germline V gene (reference sequence). Deletions cut 2 bases from V and 2 bases from J, with 14 bases between. The CDR3 extends over 15 amino acids.

This clone was seen only a few times. The chain recombines TRBV29-1 with TRBJ2-1; 11 bases align to TRBD2. CDR1 is SQVTM and CDR2 is ANQGSEA in the germline V gene. The CDR3 totals 13 residues. The V and J ends lost 7 bases and 7 bases, in that order; junction bases with no gene match: 6. The CDR3 bases are TGCAGCGCCACTAGCGGGAGCTTAAATGAGCAGTTCTTC. Encoded protein: CSATSGSLNEQFF.

This clone is categorized as medium-sized. This sequence joins TRBV9 and TRBJ2-1; D call uncertain. Trimming pared 0 bases from V and 7 bases from J, leaving 11 bases between. Per germline, CDR1 SGDLS and CDR2 YYNGEE. The CDR3 runs 14 residues. This chain's CDR3 is CASSVAPFGNEQFF. CDR3 coding DNA: TGTGCCAGCAGCGTAGCCCCCTTCGGGAATGAGCAGTTCTTC. Variable domain in full (rest from reference TRBV9 and TRBJ2-1): DSGVTQTPKHLITATGQRVTLRCSPRSGDLSVYWYQQSLDQGLQFLIQYYNGEERAKGNILERFSAQQFPDLHSELNLSSLELGDSALYFCASSVAPFGNEQFFGPGTRLTVL.

This clone came up a few times. Mismatch with germline at one junction end may stem from a read error. The identical CDR3 is also encoded by other nucleotide sequences in the sample. The chain combines TRBV4-1 with TRBJ2-3; no definite D call. The CDR3 is made up of 15 amino acids. Germline assignment: CDR1 MGHRA and CDR2 YSYEKL. In DNA form, the CDR3 reads TGTGCCAGCAGCCAAACCGAATTTAGCACAGATACGCAGTATTTT. Its protein is CASSQTEFSTDTQYF.